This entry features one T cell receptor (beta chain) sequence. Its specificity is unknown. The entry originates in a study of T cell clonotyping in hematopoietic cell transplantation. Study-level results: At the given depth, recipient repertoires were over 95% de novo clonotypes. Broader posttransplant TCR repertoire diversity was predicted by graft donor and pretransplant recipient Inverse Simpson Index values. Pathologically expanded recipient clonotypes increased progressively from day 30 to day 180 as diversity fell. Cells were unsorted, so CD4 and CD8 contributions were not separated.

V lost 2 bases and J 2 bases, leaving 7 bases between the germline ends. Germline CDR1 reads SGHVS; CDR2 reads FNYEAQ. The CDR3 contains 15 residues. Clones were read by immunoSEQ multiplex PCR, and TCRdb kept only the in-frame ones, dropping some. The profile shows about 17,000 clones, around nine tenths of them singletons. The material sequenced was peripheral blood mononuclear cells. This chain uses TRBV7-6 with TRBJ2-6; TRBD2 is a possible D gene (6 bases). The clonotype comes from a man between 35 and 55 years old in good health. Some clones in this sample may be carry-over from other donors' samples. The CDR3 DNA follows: TGTGCCAGCAGCTTATCGGGGGCTGGGGCCAACGTCCTGACTTTC. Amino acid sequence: CASSLSGAGANVLTF. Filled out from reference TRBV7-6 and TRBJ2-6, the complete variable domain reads GAGVSQSPRYKVTKRGQDVALRCDPISGHVSLYWYRQALGQGPEFLTYFNYEAQQDKSGLPNDRFSAERPEGSISTLTIQRTEQRDSAMYRCASSLSGAGANVLTFGAGSRLTVL.